These 11 T cell receptor beta chains share one sample of origin, sequenced in a study of T cell changes during pregnancy in multiple sclerosis. TCRdb's table, derived via immunoSEQ multiplex PCR, lists solely in-frame clones and lacks some. This table has around 130,000 clones, around 97% appearing once. Specimen: peripheral blood, collected after pregnancy. The receptors originated from a female donor with multiple sclerosis, enrolled in a pregnancy study.

The V and J genes are TRBV28 and TRBJ2-5; 8 bases are a match to TRBD2. The CDR3 extends over 17 amino acids. The V and J ends lost 6 bases and 2 bases, in that order; junction bases with no gene match: 14. CDR1 is MDHEN and CDR2 is SYDVKM in the germline V gene. The CDR3 reads CASSLGGGLGSQETQYF. The CDR3, as DNA: TGTGCCAGCAGCCTTGGGGGGGGACTAGGGTCGCAAGAGACCCAGTACTTC.

This chain uses TRBV19 with TRBJ2-5, with 10 bases aligning to TRBD2. The germline gives CDR1 LNHDA, CDR2 SQIVND (reference sequence). V dropped 6 bases and J dropped 5; count of bases not matched to a gene: 15. This CDR3 spans 17 amino acids. The CDR3 is CASSRGSASGSTETQYF. The CDR3 DNA follows: TGTGCCAGTAGCCGAGGGTCGGCTAGCGGGAGTACGGAGACCCAGTACTTC.

The V gene is TRBV7-2, the J gene TRBJ1-5; 8 nucleotides agree with TRBD1. CDR3 length: 15 residues. From germline, CDR1 is SGHTA and CDR2 FQGNSA. Trimming removed 5 bases from V and 4 bases from J; junction bases left unmatched: 7. CDR3 protein: CASSQDRANNQPQHF. For the CDR3, the DNA is TGTGCCAGCAGCCAGGACAGGGCCAATAATCAGCCCCAGCATTTT.

The CDR3 protein is CASSLKRTDSNQPQHF. Written as DNA, the CDR3 is TGTGCCAGCAGCTTAAAGCGGACAGATAGCAATCAGCCCCAGCATTTT. This chain uses TRBV7-8 with TRBJ1-5, with D maybe TRBD1 (6 bases). Germline lookup yields CDR1 SGHVS and CDR2 FQNEAQ. The CDR3 spans 16 residues. V shed 2 bases and J shed 0 bases, with 11 bases lying between them. The variable domain in full, with the rest retrieved from reference TRBV7-8 and TRBJ1-5, is GAGVSQSPRYKVAKRGQDVALRCDPISGHVSLFWYQQALGQGPEFLTYFQNEAQLDKSGLPSDRFFAERPEGSVSTLKIQRTQQEDSAVYLCASSLKRTDSNQPQHFGDGTRLSIL.

In this sample, this clone turned up once. CDR3 DNA: TGTGCCAGCAGTGAGGAGGGGTCGACCTACGAGCAGTACTTC. It translates to CASSEEGSTYEQYF. V gene TRBV6-1 combines with J gene TRBJ2-7, with a weak D call TRBD2 (6 bases). There are 14 residues in the CDR3. CDR1 is MNHNS, CDR2 SASEGT, per germline. V lost 3 bases, J lost 2 bases, and 11 bases lay in between.

V gene TRBV5-6 combines with J gene TRBJ2-7, with no clear D. Trimming took 4 bases from V and 5 from J, leaving 16 bases between them. The CDR3 is made up of 14 amino acids. Germline CDR1 and CDR2: SGHDT and YYEEEE. The CDR3 reads CASSPQLQPDEQYF. The CDR3 DNA reads TGTGCCAGCAGCCCCCAATTACAGCCCGACGAGCAGTACTTC. The complete variable domain, with remaining parts taken from reference TRBV5-6 and TRBJ2-7, reads DAGVTQSPTHLIKTRGQQVTLRCSPKSGHDTVSWYQQALGQGPQFIFQYYEEEERQRGNFPDRFSGHQFPNYSSELNVNALLLGDSALYLCASSPQLQPDEQYFGPGTRLTVT.

The CDR3 DNA follows: TGTGCCAGCAGTTCCTCCGGGGAGGGGGGGACCCAGTACTTC. This sequence encodes CASSSSGEGGTQYF. The chain carries TRBV6-5 and TRBJ2-5; maybe TRBD2 (7 bases). This CDR3 comprises 14 residues. V was shortened by 4 bases and J by 7 bases, with 16 bases between the two germline ends. Germline V CDR1 and CDR2: MNHEY, SVGAGI.

This clone was observed once. The gene calls are TRBV11-2 and TRBJ1-1; perhaps TRBD1 as D (5 bases). The V gene's germline CDR1 is SGHAT and CDR2 FQNNGV. Trimming took off 1 base at V and 9 bases at J, with 18 bases between the two ends. This CDR3 has 15 amino acids. The CDR3 sequence: CASSLGIVSGDQAFF. The CDR3 DNA is TGTGCCAGCAGCTTAGGAATAGTCTCGGGGGATCAAGCTTTCTTT.

V gene TRBV14 combines with J gene TRBJ1-1; no firm D call. CDR1 and CDR2 (germline): SGHDN, FVKESK. The CDR3 spans 13 residues. With 5 bases removed from V and 1 base from J, the gap between germline ends came to 8 bases. For the CDR3, the DNA is TGTGCCAGCAGCTTAGGAGGGAACACTGAAGCTTTCTTT. Amino acids: CASSLGGNTEAFF.

Only one count was recorded for this clone. V usage is TRBV30 and J usage is TRBJ2-1; 7 bases align to TRBD1. The germline V gene encodes CDR1 GTSNPN and CDR2 SVGIG (reference sequence). The junction had 14 bases not matched to a gene; V was cut back by 5 bases and J by 7 bases. The CDR3 has 15 residues. The CDR3 DNA follows: TGTGCCTGGGAGACAGGGTCTTCCCCTTCGAATGAGCAGTTCTTC. Amino acid sequence: CAWETGSSPSNEQFF.

The genes are TRBV7-8 and TRBJ1-3, with 7 bases fitting TRBD1. Trimming cost V 5 bases and J 5 bases; bases outside gene matches: 9. This CDR3 is built from 15 residues. Germline V CDR1 and CDR2: SGHVS, FQNEAQ. The CDR3 spells CASSPRRDSRNTIYF. The CDR3 region has the DNA TGTGCCAGCAGCCCACGCAGGGACAGCAGAAACACCATATATTTT.